What follows are 25 T cell receptor beta chains derived from one specimen sequenced in a study of early T cells in non-severe SARS-CoV-2 infection. TCRdb processed the 5' RACE reads anew with MiXCR; each CDR3 protein has one entry. The sample gives 35,000 to 50,000 distinct CDR3 sequences, less than 30% of which show up once; 4.5% to 5% is in the top ten. This specimen was whole blood, taken at baseline. These receptors were obtained from an adult who was a healthcare worker with PCR-confirmed SARS-CoV-2 infection or an uninfected control (not recorded which).

CDR3 bases: TGTGCCAGCAGCGCGCCGACAGGGGAAGAGACCCAGTACTTC. Protein sequence: CASSAPTGEETQYF. The chain carries TRBV11-2 and TRBJ2-5; 8 bases match TRBD1. Germline-derived CDR1 and CDR2 are SGHAT and FQNNGV. This CDR3 spans 14 amino acids. Trimming cost V 5 bases and J 3 bases; bases outside gene matches: 5.

The chain carries TRBV24-1 and TRBJ2-1; tentative D call: TRBD2 (6 bases). V was shortened by 9 bases and J by 10 bases, with 12 bases between the two germline ends. This CDR3 has 11 residues. Germline V lookup: CDR1 KGHDR, CDR2 SFDVKD. The CDR3 spells CATATSTEQFF. The CDR3 DNA reads as TGTGCCACCGCTACTAGCACGGAGCAGTTCTTC.

The chain uses TRBV6-5 and TRBJ2-4; possible D gene TRBD2, 6 bases. The V gene's germline CDR1 is MNHEY and CDR2 SVGAGI. Trimming cost V 2 bases and J 0 bases, with 14 bases left between them. The CDR3 consists of 17 residues. Here the CDR3 DNA reads TGTGCCAGCAGTTACGGTCGAGGGAGGATAGCCAAAAACATTCAGTACTTC. This codes for CASSYGRGRIAKNIQYF.

This clonotype was seen a handful of times. This chain joins TRBV5-4 and TRBJ2-7, with 10 bases that match TRBD2. CDR3 size: 16 residues. Losses at the gene ends were 1 base for V and 6 bases for J; bases not matched to a gene: 10. Germline V CDR1 and CDR2: SGHNT, YYREEE (reference sequence). CDR3 sequence (DNA): TGTGCCAGCAGCTTGAGGCTAGCGGGGGCCCATGGCGAGCAGTACTTC. Its protein product is CASSLRLAGAHGEQYF.

This clonotype appeared a few times. The CDR3 coding sequence is TGTGCCAGCAGCCGTCGAGGAGACTATGGCTACACCTTC. Residues: CASSRRGDYGYTF. The V and J genes are TRBV5-6 and TRBJ1-2, with D uncertain. The CDR3 runs 13 residues. CDR1 is SGHDT, CDR2 YYEEEE, per germline. The V and J ends lost 4 bases and 3 bases respectively, with 10 bases between them.

This clonotype was picked up many times. The CDR3 DNA reads as TGTGCCAGCAGCTTATTTTCGGGTGTCGAGCAGTTCTTC. This translates into CASSLFSGVEQFF. The chain carries TRBV7-3 and TRBJ2-1; no definite D call. The V and J ends lost 2 bases and 10 bases respectively, with 12 bases between them. CDR3 length equals 13 residues. Per the germline V gene, CDR1 is SGHTA and CDR2 is FQGTGA.

The chain is built from TRBV3-1 and TRBJ2-1; 11 bases line up with TRBD1. V trimming: 4 bases; J trimming: 8 bases; junction bases outside the gene matches: 4. The germline V gene encodes CDR1 LGHDT and CDR2 YNNKEL (reference sequence). The CDR3 has 14 residues. The CDR3 sequence: CASSPDRGRDEQFF. Here the CDR3 DNA reads TGTGCCAGCAGCCCGGACAGGGGGCGGGATGAGCAGTTCTTC.

This rearrangement joins TRBV6-1 to TRBJ2-7; D tentatively reads TRBD1 or TRBD2 (6 bases each). V lost 5 bases and J 2 bases, leaving 13 bases between the germline ends. CDR3 length: 14 residues. Germline-derived CDR1 and CDR2 are MNHNS and SASEGT. The CDR3 region has the DNA TGTGCCAGCAGTATTGGAGGGGGAACCTACGAGCAGTACTTC. Translation: CASSIGGGTYEQYF.

Only a few counts were recorded for this clonotype. The chain is built from TRBV12-5 and TRBJ1-1, with D possibly matching TRBD1 (5 bases). CDR1 is LGHNT and CDR2 is FRNRAP in the germline V gene. Trimming removed 4 bases at V and 4 bases at J, with 13 bases between. The CDR3 has 14 residues. DNA for the CDR3: TGTGCTAGTGGTTACGGTGGTGGGGGCACTGAAGCTTTCTTT. This gives the protein CASGYGGGGTEAFF. Combining the CDR3 with reference TRBV12-5 and TRBJ1-1 gives the whole variable domain DARVTQTPRHKVTEMGQEVTMRCQPILGHNTVFWYRQTMMQGLELLAYFRNRAPLDDSGMPKDRFSAEMPDATLATLKIQPSEPRDSAVYFCASGYGGGGTEAFFGQGTRLTVV.

The genes are TRBV5-6 and TRBJ2-1, with D possibly being TRBD1 or TRBD2 (5 bases each). The CDR3 runs to 14 residues. The ends were cut back, 2 bases at V and 9 bases at J, with 15 bases in the middle. Germline V gene lookup returns CDR1 SGHDT and CDR2 YYEEEE. Here the CDR3 DNA reads TGTGCCAGCAGCTTATACCGGGACCCGACTGAGCAGTTCTTC. Translation: CASSLYRDPTEQFF.

The V and J genes are TRBV6-1 and TRBJ1-3; D remains unclear. Trimming pared 8 bases from V and 1 base from J, leaving 9 bases between. The CDR3 has 13 residues. From germline, CDR1 is MNHNS and CDR2 SASEGT. CDR3 bases: TGTGCCAGCGATATCGCATCTGGAAACACCATATATTTT. Translation: CASDIASGNTIYF.

At least ten counts were recorded for this clonotype. V gene TRBV5-5 combines with J gene TRBJ2-2; TRBD1 might be the D (5 bases). Trimming left V 2 bases short and J 9 bases short, with 17 bases between. The CDR3 contains 15 residues. From germline, CDR1 is SGHKS and CDR2 YYEKEE (reference sequence). CDR3 sequence: CASSFEDTTRRELFF. The CDR3 coding sequence is TGTGCCAGCAGCTTCGAGGACACTACCCGTCGGGAGCTGTTTTTT.

This chain links TRBV5-1 with TRBJ2-6, with D possibly TRBD1 on 6 matching bases. The CDR3 spans 14 residues. Deletions cut 4 bases from V and 4 bases from J, with 9 bases between. In germline, CDR1 is SGHRS, CDR2 YFSETQ. CDR3: CASSGDTGANVLTF. In DNA, the CDR3 is TGCGCCAGCAGCGGGGACACCGGGGCCAACGTCCTGACTTTC. Variable domain in full (rest from reference TRBV5-1 and TRBJ2-6): KAGVTQTPRYLIKTRGQQVTLSCSPISGHRSVSWYQQTPGQGLQFLFEYFSETQRNKGNFPGRFSGRQFSNSRSEMNVSTLELGDSALYLCASSGDTGANVLTFGAGSRLTVL.

V gene TRBV19 combines with J gene TRBJ2-3; a possible D gene is TRBD1 (6 bases). V lost 9 bases and J lost 6, with 31 bases in between. CDR3 size: 18 residues. Germline V gene data show CDR1 as LNHDA and CDR2 as SQIVND (reference sequence). Here the CDR3 reads CASLGAGERNAARDTQYF. The CDR3 bases are TGTGCCAGCTTGGGGGCAGGAGAAAGGAACGCCGCACGTGATACGCAGTATTTT.

In its sample, this clonotype was seen many times. The chain combines TRBV14 with TRBJ2-1; the match to TRBD1 covers 7 bases. Germline-derived CDR1 and CDR2 are SGHDN and FVKESK. The CDR3 runs to 14 residues. The trim removed 6 bases at V and 1 base at J, leaving 3 bases unmatched. The CDR3 region is CASRGRGSYNEQFF. DNA for the CDR3: TGTGCCAGCAGGGGCAGGGGGTCCTACAATGAGCAGTTCTTC. The variable domain in full, completed from reference TRBV14 and TRBJ2-1, reads EAGVTQFPSHSVIEKGQTVTLRCDPISGHDNLYWYRRVMGKEIKFLLHFVKESKQDESGMPNNRFLAERTGGTYSTLKVQPAELEDSGVYFCASRGRGSYNEQFFGPGTRLTVL.

This clonotype was picked up many times. V usage is TRBV4-2 and J usage is TRBJ2-3, with 10 bases matching TRBD2. The CDR3 spans 16 residues. Germline values: CDR1 LGHNA, CDR2 YNFKEQ. Unmatched junction bases numbered 1, after V lost 0 bases and J lost 1 base. The CDR3 DNA sequence: TGTGCCAGCAGCCAAGACCTAGCGGGGGGCACAGATACGCAGTATTTT. Encoded protein: CASSQDLAGGTDTQYF.

This clonotype appeared a few times. The CDR3 region is CASSLAVQGNTEAFF. The CDR3 DNA reads as TGCGCCAGCAGCTTGGCCGTACAGGGGAACACTGAAGCTTTCTTT. This rearrangement joins TRBV5-1 to TRBJ1-1, with D maybe TRBD1 (6 bases). V was pared by 0 bases and J by 1 base, with 10 bases between. Germline CDR1 SGHRS, CDR2 YFSETQ. The CDR3 spans 15 residues.

This clonotype was seen only a few times. DNA for the CDR3: TGTGCCAGCACTAGGACAGGCAACTATGGCTACACCTTC. Its translation: CASTRTGNYGYTF. The chain combines TRBV6-6 with TRBJ1-2; 7 nucleotides line up with TRBD1. CDR3 length: 13 amino acids. The germline CDR1 and CDR2 sequences are MNHNY and SVGAGI (reference sequence). V trimming: 7 bases; J trimming: 2 bases; junction bases outside the gene matches: 4.

The J gene is TRBJ1-2, the V gene TRBV21-1; the DNA was not compared with TRBD1, the D call given in the table. TRBV21-1 is tagged as a pseudogene. This CDR3 has 14 residues. CDR3 nucleotide sequence: TGTGCCAGCATCCGGGACAGGGAGTCGCCTGGCTACACCTTC. Translated, it gives CASIRDRESPGYTF.

This clonotype was counted only a few times. The genes are TRBV5-4 and TRBJ1-1, with 7 bases that match TRBD1. This CDR3 has 15 amino acids. The germline V gene encodes CDR1 SGHNT and CDR2 YYREEE (reference sequence). Losses at the gene ends were 0 bases for V and 0 bases for J; bases not matched to a gene: 2. The CDR3 protein is CASSLGGGLNTEAFF. In DNA, the CDR3 is TGTGCCAGCAGCTTGGGAGGGGGCCTGAACACTGAAGCTTTCTTT.

The gene calls are TRBV12-3 or TRBV12-4 and TRBJ2-1; tentatively, D is TRBD2 (6 bases). CDR3 length equals 16 residues. Trimming pared 4 bases from V and 4 bases from J, leaving 17 bases between. CDR3 DNA: TGTGCCAGCAGTTGGAGTCTAGGTGGGAGGTACAATGAGCAGTTCTTC. Protein sequence: CASSWSLGGRYNEQFF.

The rearrangement uses TRBV24-1 and TRBJ2-3; D unresolved. This CDR3 spans 13 amino acids. CDR1 and CDR2 from the germline V gene are KGHDR and SFDVKD. Trimming removed 5 bases at V and 3 bases at J, with 8 bases between. DNA of the CDR3: TGTGCCACCAGTGGCGCTGGGACAGATACGCAGTATTTT. Amino acid sequence: CATSGAGTDTQYF.

This clonotype occurred a few times. The CDR3 reads CSVPPWNGGETQYF. In DNA, the CDR3 is TGCAGCGTCCCCCCGTGGAATGGGGGAGAGACCCAGTACTTC. The chain combines TRBV20-1 with TRBJ2-5; perhaps D is TRBD1 or TRBD2 (5 bases each). CDR3 length equals 14 residues. From germline, CDR1 is DFQATT and CDR2 SNEGSKA (reference sequence).

This clonotype occurred once. This chain connects TRBV9 to TRBJ2-3; D remains ambiguous. The CDR3 extends over 15 amino acids. Trimming took off 0 bases at V and 0 bases at J, with 8 bases between the two ends. Per the germline V gene, CDR1 is SGDLS and CDR2 is YYNGEE. CDR3 residues: CASSVDGASTDTQYF. The CDR3 nucleotides read TGTGCCAGCAGCGTAGACGGAGCTAGCACAGATACGCAGTATTTT.

This clonotype was counted at least ten times. The chain is built from TRBV10-1 and TRBJ2-1; D unresolved. The germline V gene encodes CDR1 WNHNN and CDR2 SYGVQD (reference sequence). The CDR3 runs 13 residues. The V gene lost 2 bases and the J gene lost 3 bases, with 5 bases spanning the gap. CDR3 sequence reads: CASSEDNYNEQFF. CDR3 sequence (DNA): TGCGCCAGCAGTGAGGACAACTACAATGAGCAGTTCTTC.